The source of this T cell receptor beta chain is a study of blood T cell repertoires in COVID-19. About the study: From the United States, Italy and Spain came samples of acute and convalescent COVID-19.

V was shortened by 7 bases and J by 0 bases, with 19 bases between the two germline ends. The CDR3 sequence is 17 residues long. In germline, CDR1 is LNHDA, CDR2 SQIVND (reference sequence). As handled by the study authors: The assay estimated nucleated cells by amplifying reference gene primers. The method was immunoSEQ multiplex PCR; TCRdb's version includes in-frame clones alone and lacks a portion of them. V, J and clone size are taken as reported in that table, and D and trimming were inferred from the DNA itself. The table shows around 250,000 clones, with 86% occurring only once. The receptor was isolated from a man aged 25 to 40 who had recovered from COVID-19. The V call is TRBV19, the J call TRBJ1-3; possibly TRBD1 for D (5 bases). Sequenced input: peripheral blood. CDR3 residues: CASTTGARIYSGNTIYF. The CDR3 DNA reads TGTGCCAGTACTACTGGGGCGCGGATTTACTCTGGAAACACCATATATTTT. The variable domain in full, completed from reference TRBV19 and TRBJ1-3, reads DGGITQSPKYLFRKEGQNVTLSCEQNLNHDAMYWYRQDPGQGLRLIYYSQIVNDFQKGDIAEGYSVSREKKESFPLTVTSAQKNPTAFYLCASTTGARIYSGNTIYFGEGSWLTVV.